Listed below are T cell receptor beta chains from one sample, sequenced in a study of regulatory T cells in long-lasting Graves disease. TCRdb independently ran MiXCR on the multiplex PCR reads; one entry per CDR3 protein. The sample has around 400,000 distinct CDR3 sequences; 23% are singletons. Sample: peripheral blood mononuclear cells (PBMCs), taken when the disease was refractory, from a patient treated with antithyroid drugs. Every receptor here comes from a female donor with Graves disease. Both conserved end residues are part of each CDR3. Each record gives: J gene, D gene, clone size, V gene, CDR3 DNA, CDR3 protein. The D gene is left open where the match is weak. Clone size is stated in some rows and not others, as once, few, many or a class when expanded.

TRBJ1-1,-,-,TRBV7-9,TGTGCCAGCAGCTTAATGGGTGGGACAACAAACACTGAAGCTTTCTTT,CASSLMGGTTNTEAFF
TRBJ2-7,TRBD1,few,TRBV20-1,TGCAGTGCTAGGGGACAGTACTACGAGCAGTACTTC,CSARGQYYEQYF
TRBJ1-3,-,-,TRBV12-3/TRBV12-4,TGTGCCAGCGACTGGACAGAGCAATCTGGAAACACCATATATTTT,CASDWTEQSGNTIYF
TRBJ1-1,TRBD1,-,TRBV27,TGTGCCAGCAGTACCATTCGACAGGGGGCAAATGCTTTCTTT,CASSTIRQGANAFF
TRBJ2-2,TRBD1,-,TRBV10-3,TGTGCCATCAGTGAGTCCAGGGGGATAAACACCGGGGAGCTGTTTTTT,CAISESRGINTGELFF
TRBJ1-2,-,-,TRBV12-3/TRBV12-4,TGTGCCAGCAGTAGGGACCGCGTGGGCGGCTACACCTTC,CASSRDRVGGYTF
TRBJ2-5,-,-,TRBV7-2,TGTGCCAGCAGCTTAGGGGTCAGGAGGCCGCAAGAGACCCAGTACTTC,CASSLGVRRPQETQYF
TRBJ2-7,-,few,TRBV15,TGTGCCACCAGCAGAGTCGGGGAAACCTACGAGCAGTACTTC,CATSRVGETYEQYF
TRBJ1-1,-,many,TRBV28,TGTGCCAGCAGTCCATATACGAACACTGAAGCTTTCTTT,CASSPYTNTEAFF
TRBJ1-1,-,many,TRBV13,TGTGCCAGCAGCCCCAAACGCACTGAAGCTTTCTTT,CASSPKRTEAFF
TRBJ2-7,TRBD1,few,TRBV28,TGTGCCAGCAGACAGAGACAGGGCTTCTACGAGCAGTACTTC,CASRQRQGFYEQYF
TRBJ2-1,-,-,TRBV19,TGTGCCAGTAGGAAGGACGGCAATGAGCAGTTCTTC,CASRKDGNEQFF
TRBJ2-7,TRBD2,few,TRBV5-1,TGCGCCAGCAGCTTGGCCTCTAGCCGACTAGCGGGACCCACGGACGAGCAGTACTTC,CASSLASSRLAGPTDEQYF
TRBJ2-7,-,few,TRBV6-1,TGTGCCAGCAGTGAACCGCGAGGGAATTCCTACGAGCAGTACTTC,CASSEPRGNSYEQYF
TRBJ2-4,-,many,TRBV2,TGTGCCAGCACCCCCGGCCAACGGAACATTCAGTACTTC,CASTPGQRNIQYF
TRBJ1-1,-,few,TRBV5-1,TGCGCCAGCAGCTTGGCTGCAGCTCCAGGGAACACTGAAGCTTTCTTT,CASSLAAAPGNTEAFF
TRBJ1-5,TRBD1,few,TRBV15,TGTGCCACCGCAGGGGGTCGGGGTGGCAATCAGCCCCAGCATTTT,CATAGGRGGNQPQHF
TRBJ1-1,-,-,TRBV9,TGTGCCAGCAGCCCCGACGGCCTGAACACTGAAGCTTTCTTT,CASSPDGLNTEAFF
TRBJ1-5,-,few,TRBV7-9,TGTGCCAGCAGCCCGATACAGGGAGGTGGCAATCAGCCCCAGCATTTT,CASSPIQGGGNQPQHF
TRBJ1-3,-,-,TRBV14,TGTGCCAGCAGCCGACGTGGAGGAAACTCTGGAAACACCATATATTTT,CASSRRGGNSGNTIYF
TRBJ2-7,TRBD2,many,TRBV20-1,TGCAGTGCTAGCGCGACTAGCGGGGGGTTCTACGAGCAGTACTTC,CSASATSGGFYEQYF
TRBJ2-7,-,few,TRBV18,TGTGCCAGCTCACCATGGCAGGGGGGTAGTTACGAGCAGTACTTC,CASSPWQGGSYEQYF
TRBJ2-2,-,-,TRBV6-2/TRBV6-3,TGTGCCAGCAGTTTAAGACCGGTGGGCACCGGGGAGCTGTTTTTT,CASSLRPVGTGELFF
TRBJ2-5,-,few,TRBV7-2,TGTGCCAGCAGCTTAATCTCAGAACCCTACACCCAGTACTTC,CASSLISEPYTQYF
TRBJ1-2,-,few,TRBV10-3,TGTGCCATCAGTGAGTCCGACAAGGCACTGGGGTATGGCTACACCTTC,CAISESDKALGYGYTF
TRBJ2-1,-,-,TRBV6-2/TRBV6-3,TGTGCCAGCAGTTACTCGGGTAGGCGGGAGCAGTTCTTC,CASSYSGRREQFF
TRBJ2-7,TRBD2,-,TRBV5-1,TGCGCCAGCAGCGTTGCGGGACTAGCGGGAGGGTTCCACGAGCAGTACTTC,CASSVAGLAGGFHEQYF
TRBJ1-1,-,-,TRBV10-3,TGTGCCACGACACACCGGGACGGGAACACTGAAGCTTTCTTT,CATTHRDGNTEAFF
TRBJ1-1,TRBD1,many,TRBV7-2,TGTGCCAGCAGCTTAGTGGGACAGGGCACTGAAGCTTTCTTT,CASSLVGQGTEAFF
TRBJ2-7,-,few,TRBV7-8,TGTGCCAGCAGCTTAGGATCTGGCAGGGGGTACTTC,CASSLGSGRGYF
TRBJ2-5,TRBD2,few,TRBV30,TGTGCCTGGAGTGTACTAGCGGGGTACCAAGAGACCCAGTACTTC,CAWSVLAGYQETQYF
TRBJ2-5,TRBD2,many,TRBV29-1,TGCAGCGTTATCGGCGGGAGGATTTTAGAAGAGACCCAGTACTTC,CSVIGGRILEETQYF
TRBJ1-6,TRBD1,-,TRBV4-1,TGCGCCAGCAGCCAAGCCGGGACAGGGTACTTTCGTTCACCCCTCCACTTT,CASSQAGTGYFRSPLHF
TRBJ1-3,TRBD1,-,TRBV7-9,TGTGCCAGCAGCCCCGGGGACAGGCTGAGCTCTGGAAACACCATATATTTT,CASSPGDRLSSGNTIYF
TRBJ2-5,-,few,TRBV9,TGTGCCAGCAGCGTAGGTATCGGACTGGAACAAGAGACCCAGTACTTC,CASSVGIGLEQETQYF
TRBJ1-2,TRBD1,-,TRBV5-1,TGCGCCAGCAGTGAAACCGGGACAGAGAACTATGGCTACACCTTC,CASSETGTENYGYTF
TRBJ2-7,-,-,TRBV12-3/TRBV12-4,TGTGCCAGCAGTTCGCGATTTGATGAGCAGTACTTC,CASSSRFDEQYF
TRBJ2-5,TRBD2,few,TRBV29-1,TGCAGCGTTGCTACTAGCGGGAGTCACGTCTTC,CSVATSGSHVF
TRBJ2-5,TRBD1,-,TRBV18,TGTGCCAGCTCACTAGACCGTACGGGACAGAAAGAGACCCAGTACTTC,CASSLDRTGQKETQYF
TRBJ1-1,-,many,TRBV5-5,TGTGCCAGCAGCAGTCCCGGGGCCTCGGAAGCTTTCTTT,CASSSPGASEAFF
TRBJ2-2,-,-,TRBV7-2,TGTGCCAGCAGGTCACGGGGGCCAGACACCGGGGAGCTGTTTTTT,CASRSRGPDTGELFF
TRBJ2-2,-,once,TRBV20-1,TGCAGTGCTAGAGATTCGAGGGTGAGGCCCGGGGAGCTGTTTTTT,CSARDSRVRPGELFF
TRBJ2-2,-,few,TRBV24-1,TGTGCCACCAGTGATCCGGTGGGAAGTCGGGGGGAGCTGTTTTTT,CATSDPVGSRGELFF
TRBJ1-4,-,many,TRBV6-2/TRBV6-3,TGTGCCAGCAGTAAGTTCGCGGGGTCTCGAGAAAAACTGTTTTTT,CASSKFAGSREKLFF
TRBJ2-7,-,-,TRBV12-3/TRBV12-4,TGTGCCAGCAGTTTTGGGGGGTGGGCCTACGAGCAGTACTTC,CASSFGGWAYEQYF
TRBJ1-5,-,-,TRBV28,TGTGCCAGCAGTTTGAGGACAGCTCGGGGTCAGCCCCAGCATTTT,CASSLRTARGQPQHF
TRBJ2-7,-,-,TRBV7-9,TGTGCCAGCAGCTTAGCGCGAGGTTCGATCGTCTACGAGCAGTACTTC,CASSLARGSIVYEQYF
TRBJ2-6,TRBD1,many,TRBV6-1,TGTGCCAGCAGAACGGGACAGACCTTCTCTGGGGCCAACGTCCTGACTTTC,CASRTGQTFSGANVLTF
TRBJ2-7,-,-,TRBV2,TGTGCCAGCAGTGAATCGGCCGACAGTTCCTACGAGCAGTACTTC,CASSESADSSYEQYF
TRBJ2-2,-,few,TRBV27,TGTGCCAGCAGTTTATCGATCTCAGTAGCGGAGAACACCGGGGAGCTGTTTTTT,CASSLSISVAENTGELFF